This T cell receptor beta chain appears in the sequencing data of a study of T cell responses to AZD1222 COVID-19 vaccine listed by TCRdb under 2021. The study in broad terms: TCR sequencing was performed for about 240 trial participants, of whom about 210 were given two doses of AZD1222 and 26 were given two doses of MenACWY control vaccine. Enrollment into the trials was organized by age into subgroups of 18-55, 56-69 and 70-plus years, and those subgroups contained approximately 160, 26 and 62 TCR-sequenced participants, respectively. Study-wide findings and limitations: In the small 56-69-year group, the increase in depth fell short of significance, most likely because of low power. Because no day 14 peak-response samples were available, the repertoires could be characterized only after the peak T cell response. CD4 TCRs associated with the vaccine covered the entire spike protein, and the dominant responses were in regions 160-218 and 743-854. Conclusions about previously exposed vaccinees are limited because only six or seven AZD1222 recipients were SARS-CoV-2 seropositive at baseline. Participants were mostly white British and included more females than males, and it was suggested by the authors that clonal diversity may have been underestimated. Reportedly, close to half of the unique spike-specific TCRs recognized epitopes lying outside the regions that are mutated in the B.1.351 and B.1.1.7 variants. After two AZD1222 doses, spike-specific TCR breadth and depth were significantly higher than at day 0 and than in MenACWY recipients.

The CDR3 regions of human TCRbeta chains were analyzed by immunosequencing. The published analysis was carried out like this. TCRs in the repertoires were compared against a reference library of SARS-CoV-2-specific TCRs that had been generated with the MIRA antigen-specificity platform. Breadth was defined as the fraction of unique TCRs that were SARS-CoV-2-associated, and depth was defined as the fraction of total T cells that were SARS-CoV-2-associated. Each spike-specific TCR was assigned to its reactive spike region and to a CD4 or CD8 class using the MIRA data. Log10-transformed breadth and depth values were compared by one-way ANOVA with Sidak's multiple comparisons tests. TCRdb retrieved this table from immuneACCESS and kept in-frame rearrangements only. Not all clones are present; in checked studies, unresolved V genes account for under half, and no reason is known for the remainder. V, J and clone size are those of that table, while D and trimming were read from the DNA. The sample table contains tens of thousands of clones; only one count was recorded for around nine tenths of them. The top ten clones comprise approximately 10% of the sample.

The time point label, as the study defines it: about 28 days (+/-7) after the second vaccine dose. Because spike-specific TCR depth and breadth did not differ between the two schedules, AZD1222 recipients who got a second dose at roughly 4 weeks were pooled with those who got a second dose at roughly 12 weeks. Vaccinee samples were obtained from the UK trials COV001 and COV002, which included a single-blind randomized controlled phase 2/3 trial of AZD1222 (ChAdOx1 nCoV-19) in healthy adults. For TCRbeta chain sequencing, PBMC samples from trial participants were taken at day 0 and at day 28 after the second dose. On this clone itself: No antigen is known for it. No per-base quality is available; no much larger clone lies one base away.

Taken from cysteine to phenylalanine, the CDR3 has 17 residues. The read is trimmed to its CDR3 DNA, 51 bases read in frame from base 1. The germline ends are 23 bases apart after V is trimmed by 1 base and J by 8 bases. Via the germline V gene, CDR1 is KGHSH and CDR2 LQKENI. This receptor was identified in an adult who received the AZD1222 COVID-19 vaccine. The V gene is TRBV18 and the J gene is TRBJ1-2; the D gene cannot be resolved reliably. This specimen was peripheral blood, taken 28 days after the second AZD1222 dose. The nucleotide sequence is given as TGTGCCAGCTCACCACAAGATAGTACACGTCTTTCGGGGGGCTACACCTTC. This sequence encodes CASSPQDSTRLSGGYTF.